The clone carrying this T cell receptor beta chain was detected only once. The source of the sample is a study of blood T cell repertoires in COVID-19. Study in general: Both acute and convalescent COVID-19 samples were obtained from the United States, Italy and Spain. T cells, B-cell-depleted T cells, or PBMCs provided the cDNA or gDNA that served as material.

Sequencing used immunoSEQ multiplex PCR; TCRdb keeps in-frame clones, though not all of them. There are about 90,000 clones in the sample; about three quarters occur only once, and roughly 14% lies in the top ten. The material sequenced was peripheral blood. The clonotype comes from a woman older than 75 with acute or convalescent COVID-19.

CDR3 region: CASSSQGARKTF. As DNA, the CDR3 is TGTGCCAGCAGTTCCCAGGGGGCGAGGAAGACCTTC. The rearrangement uses TRBV6-5 and TRBJ1-2; TRBD1 agrees at 8 bases. The CDR3 contains 12 residues. Germline lookup yields CDR1 MNHEY and CDR2 SVGAGI. Unmatched junction bases numbered 9, after V lost 4 bases and J lost 14 bases.